This is a list of T cell receptor beta chains from one sample in a study of T cell changes during pregnancy in multiple sclerosis. Assay used: immunoSEQ multiplex PCR; TCRdb lists only in-frame clones, some missing. The repertoire holds about 37,000 clones, with about 90% as singletons. The specimen comprised CD4+ T cells from peripheral blood mononuclear cells, sampled in the third trimester of pregnancy. Every receptor here comes from a female donor in good health, enrolled as a control in a pregnancy study. CDR3s include the opening cysteine and the closing phenylalanine or tryptophan.

V gene: TRBV5-4; CDR3 protein: CASSLDRGTETQYF
V gene: TRBV29-1; CDR3 protein: CSAAYSSYNEQFF
V gene: TRBV30; CDR3 protein: CAWAGDRGGRGGYTF
V gene: TRBV5-1; CDR3 protein: CASSLWATANGYTF
V gene: TRBV6-5; CDR3 protein: CASRLGMSGYEQYF
V gene: TRBV5-1; CDR3 protein: CASLRTSDGTDTQYF
V gene: TRBV7-9; CDR3 protein: CASSAGGTKNIQYF
V gene: TRBV21-1; CDR3 protein: CASIRQRGIYEQYF
V gene: TRBV2; CDR3 protein: CASSPKETQYF
V gene: TRBV15; CDR3 protein: CATSRKGASSEQFF
V gene: TRBV18; CDR3 protein: CASSRQSDYTIYF
V gene: TRBV11-2; CDR3 protein: CASTSQGRGYTF
V gene: TRBV7-2; CDR3 protein: CASSLVLARETQYF
V gene: TRBV4-3; CDR3 protein: CASSQGGLGSSYNEQFF
V gene: TRBV9; CDR3 protein: CASSTDTPGNTIYF
V gene: TRBV30; CDR3 protein: CAATGQFYTGELFF
V gene: TRBV6-1; CDR3 protein: CASSGARGTQYF
V gene: TRBV28; CDR3 protein: CASSPLAGNSPLHF
V gene: TRBV27; CDR3 protein: CASRPGGAIWEQYF
V gene: TRBV5-1; CDR3 protein: CASSLGVTNTGELFF
V gene: TRBV5-4; CDR3 protein: CASSLRAGANQPQHF
V gene: TRBV28; CDR3 protein: CASTSWATSGGGEQFF
V gene: TRBV9; CDR3 protein: CASESEGGEITQETQYF
V gene: TRBV7-9; CDR3 protein: CASSQGDRVSDSPLHF
V gene: TRBV7-7; CDR3 protein: CASSPLDSRNTEAFF
V gene: TRBV4-1; CDR3 protein: CASSQEGQGTYNEQFF
V gene: TRBV7-3; CDR3 protein: CASSLTGTGQETQYF
V gene: TRBV7-9; CDR3 protein: CASSLAGTGGTEAFF
V gene: TRBV7-2; CDR3 protein: CASSLAGTSGNNEQFF
V gene: TRBV18; CDR3 protein: CASSYPPNTQYF
V gene: TRBV2; CDR3 protein: CASKRQGEQPQHF
V gene: TRBV5-4; CDR3 protein: CASSLAQGHEQYF
V gene: TRBV15; CDR3 protein: CATSPDSLNYQPQHF
V gene: TRBV28; CDR3 protein: CASSLGQGAYGNTIYF
V gene: TRBV19; CDR3 protein: CASNEGVGYEQYF
V gene: TRBV6-6; CDR3 protein: CASSLTSGSGYEQYF
V gene: TRBV15; CDR3 protein: CATSSWRERSIQETQYF
V gene: TRBV28; CDR3 protein: CASSLPGQGAEKLFF
V gene: TRBV6-5; CDR3 protein: CASSYSQGARGEQYF
V gene: TRBV7-2; CDR3 protein: CASSLTGTKSSGANVLTF
V gene: TRBV18; CDR3 protein: CASSRSRGETNYGYTF
V gene: TRBV5-4; CDR3 protein: CASSFGQGFVLYGYTF
V gene: TRBV6-1; CDR3 protein: CASRSGDRLNQPQHF
V gene: TRBV19; CDR3 protein: CASNLAGSGETQYF
V gene: TRBV7-2; CDR3 protein: CASSLDPGLSYEQYF
V gene: TRBV7-9; CDR3 protein: CASSGTGPNQPQHF
V gene: TRBV29-1; CDR3 protein: CSVGAPPETQYF
V gene: TRBV5-1; CDR3 protein: CASRDRVGSTEAFF
V gene: TRBV7-2; CDR3 protein: CASRHDLATYEQYF
V gene: TRBV18; CDR3 protein: CASSRDRGNEQYF
V gene: TRBV7-3; CDR3 protein: CASSSLAGGEQYF
V gene: TRBV2; CDR3 protein: CASSENGLAPEQFF
V gene: TRBV18; CDR3 protein: CASSPAGKGAHEQYF